Listed below are T cell receptor beta chains from one sample, sequenced in a study of T-cell reconstitution after alpha-beta-depleted transplantation in children. TCRdb analysed the PCR reads with MiXCR anew, one entry per CDR3 protein. Of hundreds of thousands of distinct CDR3 sequences in the sample, roughly 7.8% were seen once. This material consisted of peripheral blood, taken 360 days after TCRalphabeta/CD19-depleted stem cell transplant. Receptors originate from a female patient between 2 and 15 years old who had a stem cell transplant for Fanconi anemia, so the T cells may come from the graft donor. Each CDR3 is given with its conserved first and last residue. Fields, in order: J gene, D gene, V gene, clone size, CDR3 protein, CDR3 DNA. The D gene is left open where the match is weak. Size tells how often a clone was seen (once, few, many) or the class of an expanded clone, and some rows leave it out.

TRBJ1-4 TRBD1 TRBV7-2 NA CASSLAARGQGREKLFF TGTGCCAGCAGCTTAGCCGCGAGGGGACAGGGCAGGGAAAAACTGTTTTTT
TRBJ1-5 TRBD1 TRBV27 many CASSSMNRGDQPQHF TGTGCCAGCAGTTCGATGAACAGGGGAGATCAGCCCCAGCATTTT
TRBJ1-5 TRBD1 TRBV6-5 NA CASSYSAGTGDQPQHF TGTGCCAGCAGTTACTCTGCCGGGACAGGGGATCAGCCCCAGCATTTT
TRBJ1-3 NA TRBV2 NA CASSELPGQASGNTIYF TGTGCCAGCAGTGAATTACCGGGGCAAGCGTCTGGAAACACCATATATTTT
TRBJ2-3 NA TRBV7-9 many CASSKGGGLGTDTQYF TGTGCCAGCAGCAAAGGAGGGGGCTTGGGCACAGATACGCAGTATTTT
TRBJ2-3 NA TRBV7-2 NA CASTTERPDFKDTQYF TGTGCCAGCACCACGGAGAGACCGGACTTTAAGGATACGCAGTATTTT
TRBJ1-2 NA TRBV29-1 many CSVSQGDGYTF TGCAGCGTCTCTCAGGGCGATGGCTACACCTTC
TRBJ2-3 TRBD2 TRBV10-3 many CASWGSGPTDTQYF TGTGCCTCCTGGGGTAGCGGGCCCACAGATACGCAGTATTTT
TRBJ1-2 NA TRBV9 few CASSAKRDSLWGYTF TGTGCCAGCAGCGCAAAACGGGACTCCTTATGGGGCTACACCTTC
TRBJ2-7 NA TRBV29-1 many CSATIGRTYEQYF TGCAGCGCTACAATAGGCAGAACCTACGAGCAGTACTTC
TRBJ2-2 NA TRBV2 many CASRGPLNTGELFF TGTGCCAGCAGGGGGCCTTTGAACACCGGGGAGCTGTTTTTT
TRBJ1-2 TRBD1 TRBV5-6 few CASSFGTGGKGYGYTF TGTGCCAGCAGCTTTGGGACAGGGGGAAAGGGATATGGCTACACCTTC
TRBJ1-5 TRBD1 TRBV5-1 NA CASSLLPTGEINQPQHF TGCGCCAGCAGCTTGCTTCCCACAGGGGAGATAAATCAGCCCCAGCATTTT
TRBJ2-1 NA TRBV5-1 many CASSLDQPGGRRYNEQFF TGCGCCAGCAGCTTGGACCAGCCGGGGGGCCGGCGGTACAATGAGCAGTTCTTC
TRBJ2-7 NA TRBV13 many CASSPQAGLGYEQYF TGTGCCAGCAGCCCCCAGGCAGGGCTTGGTTACGAGCAGTACTTC
TRBJ2-5 NA TRBV20-1 few CSAKVSRQETQYF TGCAGTGCCAAGGTATCCAGGCAAGAGACCCAGTACTTC
TRBJ1-2 TRBD1 TRBV12-3/TRBV12-4 many CASSPGQGFTNYGYTF TGTGCCAGCAGCCCTGGACAGGGATTTACTAACTATGGCTACACCTTC
TRBJ1-1 NA TRBV19 NA CASSASGPMNTEAFF TGTGCCAGTAGTGCCTCGGGACCGATGAACACTGAAGCTTTCTTT
TRBJ2-5 NA TRBV5-1 many CATSPGGGRETQYF TGCGCCACCTCCCCGGGAGGGGGCCGGGAGACCCAGTACTTC
TRBJ1-6 TRBD1 TRBV4-3 many CASSPTGNNSPLHF TGCGCCAGCAGCCCGACAGGGAATAATTCACCCCTCCACTTT
TRBJ1-4 NA TRBV20-1 NA CSAAQENEKLFF TGCAGTGCGGCCCAGGAGAATGAAAAACTGTTTTTT
TRBJ1-5 NA TRBV7-2 few CASSLVGWGAGPQHF TGTGCCAGCAGCTTAGTAGGCTGGGGGGCTGGGCCCCAGCATTTT
TRBJ1-5 NA TRBV7-8 NA CASSPSGGDRNQPQHF TGTGCCAGCAGCCCCTCAGGAGGGGATCGCAATCAGCCCCAGCATTTT
TRBJ2-7 NA TRBV28 many CASSSSLRVLLSDEQYF TGTGCCAGCAGTTCGTCACTCAGGGTATTACTCTCTGACGAGCAGTACTTC
TRBJ1-4 NA TRBV7-6 NA CASSLTPPGGEKLFF TGTGCCAGCAGCTTAACACCCCCCGGGGGTGAAAAACTGTTTTTT
TRBJ1-5 NA TRBV12-3/TRBV12-4 many CASSLSPANQPQHF TGTGCCAGCAGTTTATCGCCAGCCAATCAGCCCCAGCATTTT
TRBJ2-3 TRBD1 TRBV7-8 NA CASSIRTPGQGINTQYF TGTGCCAGCAGCATCCGAACACCGGGACAGGGGATAAATACGCAGTATTTT
TRBJ1-1 NA TRBV5-1 few CASRPESMNTEAFF TGCGCCAGCAGGCCGGAATCTATGAACACTGAAGCTTTCTTT
TRBJ2-1 NA TRBV7-2 many CASSFGPQTHNEQFF TGTGCCAGCAGCTTCGGACCACAAACACACAATGAGCAGTTCTTC
TRBJ2-7 NA TRBV4-2 few CASSPRQISSYEQYF TGTGCCAGCAGCCCACGACAGATCAGCTCCTACGAGCAGTACTTC
TRBJ1-2 NA TRBV24-1 few CATTNGGHSGYTF TGTGCCACCACTAACGGGGGGCATAGTGGCTACACCTTC
TRBJ2-2 NA TRBV5-1 NA CASSLANIGIWENTGELFF TGCGCCAGCAGCTTGGCCAATATAGGGATTTGGGAGAACACCGGGGAGCTGTTTTTT
TRBJ2-5 NA TRBV19 NA CASSIPGRDAMETQYF TGTGCCAGTAGTATACCTGGGAGAGACGCCATGGAGACCCAGTACTTC
TRBJ2-1 NA TRBV7-9 many CASSPQPRFDNEQFF TGTGCCAGCAGCCCCCAGCCCAGGTTTGACAATGAGCAGTTCTTC
TRBJ1-2 NA TRBV7-9 few CASSPLGVTGGYTF TGTGCCAGCAGCCCCCTGGGAGTCACGGGGGGCTACACCTTC
TRBJ1-1 NA TRBV6-5 NA CASSSGSFDTEAFF TGTGCCAGCAGTTCAGGGAGTTTCGACACTGAAGCTTTCTTT
TRBJ1-2 NA TRBV7-2 NA CASSLGMDGYTF TGTGCCAGCAGCTTAGGGATGGATGGCTACACCTTC
TRBJ2-5 NA TRBV29-1 many CSVVPRNQETQYF TGCAGCGTTGTCCCGCGTAACCAAGAGACCCAGTACTTC
TRBJ1-1 NA TRBV20-1 many CSGQGGGGIEAFF TGCAGTGGTCAAGGTGGTGGCGGGATTGAAGCTTTCTTT
TRBJ2-2 NA TRBV18 NA CASSPPRIVESNTGELFF TGTGCCAGCTCACCACCGAGGATAGTGGAATCTAACACCGGGGAGCTGTTTTTT
TRBJ1-2 NA TRBV7-2 NA CASSFPSVDNYGYTF TGTGCCAGCAGCTTCCCCTCTGTTGACAACTATGGCTACACCTTC
TRBJ1-2 NA TRBV6-1 NA CASRKTELNYGYTF TGTGCCAGCAGGAAGACAGAGCTTAACTATGGCTACACCTTC
TRBJ2-1 TRBD2 TRBV11-1 many CASSLAGLAGGPSNEQFF TGTGCCAGCAGCTTAGCGGGACTAGCGGGGGGGCCGAGCAATGAGCAGTTCTTC
TRBJ2-5 NA TRBV11-2 few CASSLKWYQETQYF TGTGCCAGCAGCTTAAAATGGTACCAAGAGACCCAGTACTTC
TRBJ2-2 NA TRBV5-1 few CASSFRITGELFF TGCGCCAGCAGCTTCCGGATCACCGGGGAGCTGTTTTTT
TRBJ2-3 TRBD2 TRBV5-1 many CASTLAGVIDTQYF TGCGCCAGCACACTAGCGGGAGTTATTGATACGCAGTATTTT
TRBJ2-7 NA TRBV9 many CASSVGQMPYEQYF TGTGCCAGCAGCGTAGGACAGATGCCCTACGAGCAGTACTTC
TRBJ1-1 TRBD1 TRBV4-3 few CASSQGPGTGEAFF TGCGCCAGCAGCCAGGGACCCGGGACAGGTGAAGCTTTCTTT
TRBJ2-4 NA TRBV9 many CASSVAPLDRGTQNIQYF TGTGCCAGCAGCGTAGCCCCCTTGGACAGAGGGACCCAAAACATTCAGTACTTC
TRBJ2-2 NA TRBV7-9 NA CASSLRGAANTGELFF TGTGCCAGCAGCCTCCGAGGGGCCGCGAACACCGGGGAGCTGTTTTTT
TRBJ2-7 NA TRBV11-2 NA CASSLQGPWKQYF TGTGCCAGCAGCTTGCAGGGGCCCTGGAAGCAGTACTTC
TRBJ2-4 TRBD2 TRBV11-2 few CASSWDTGLAGGRTLPYF TGTGCCAGCAGCTGGGATACCGGACTAGCGGGAGGCCGTACCCTTCCGTACTTC